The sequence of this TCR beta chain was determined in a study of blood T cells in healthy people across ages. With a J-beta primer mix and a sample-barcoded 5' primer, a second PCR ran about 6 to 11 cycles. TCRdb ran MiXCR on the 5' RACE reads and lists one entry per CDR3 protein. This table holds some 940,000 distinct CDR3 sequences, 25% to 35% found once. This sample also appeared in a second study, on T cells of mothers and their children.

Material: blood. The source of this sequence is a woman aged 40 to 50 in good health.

The CDR3 loop is CASSYRLGGGGASNEQFF. The CDR3 DNA is TGTGCCAGCAGTTATCGGTTAGGAGGCGGGGGGGCCTCCAATGAGCAGTTCTTC. J is TRBJ2-1 and V is TRBV6-5, with 9 bases that match TRBD2. CDR1 MNHEY and CDR2 SVGAGI come from the germline V gene. This CDR3 region has 18 residues. The V gene end was trimmed by 3 bases and the J gene end by 6 bases; junction bases not matched to a gene: 15.